The subject of this entry is one TCR beta chain. No antigen is known for it. Germline assignment: CDR1 MNHNS and CDR2 SASEGT. Trimming took 4 bases from V and 5 from J; bases not matched to a gene: 7. The CDR3 has 14 residues. This sample stems from a study of blood T cells in healthy people across ages. Study-wide points: A roughly linear age-dependent decrease characterized TCR beta diversity per million T cells.

It was with a sample-barcoded 5' primer and a J-beta primer mix that a second PCR of about 7 to 12 cycles was run. Each CDR3 protein is one row after TCRdb ran MiXCR on the 5' RACE reads. There are 750,000 to 950,000 distinct CDR3 sequences in the sample; approximately 53% occur only once, and approximately 40% lies in the top ten. This clonotype originated in an elderly man in good health. Material for sequencing was blood. The J gene is TRBJ2-7, the V gene TRBV6-1; 8 bases agree with TRBD2. Written as DNA, the CDR3 is TGTGCCAGCAGTGGGTCCGGACTAGCCCACGAGCAGTACTTC. The encoded protein is CASSGSGLAHEQYF.